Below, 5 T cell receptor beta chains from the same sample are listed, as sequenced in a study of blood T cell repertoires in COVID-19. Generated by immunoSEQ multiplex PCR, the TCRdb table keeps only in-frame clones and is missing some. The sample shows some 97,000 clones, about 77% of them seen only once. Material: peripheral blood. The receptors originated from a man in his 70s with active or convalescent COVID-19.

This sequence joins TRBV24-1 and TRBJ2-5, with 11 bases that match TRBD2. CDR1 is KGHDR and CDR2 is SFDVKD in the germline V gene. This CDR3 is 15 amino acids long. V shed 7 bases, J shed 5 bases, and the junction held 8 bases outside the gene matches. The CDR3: CATSSGLAEVETQYF. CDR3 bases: TGTGCCACCAGCTCGGGACTAGCGGAGGTGGAGACCCAGTACTTC.

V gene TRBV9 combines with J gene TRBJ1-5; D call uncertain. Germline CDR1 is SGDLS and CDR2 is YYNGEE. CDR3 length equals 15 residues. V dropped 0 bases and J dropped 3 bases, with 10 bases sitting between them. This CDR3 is CASSVGGAYNQPQHF. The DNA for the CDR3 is TGTGCCAGCAGCGTAGGCGGTGCGTACAATCAGCCCCAGCATTTT.

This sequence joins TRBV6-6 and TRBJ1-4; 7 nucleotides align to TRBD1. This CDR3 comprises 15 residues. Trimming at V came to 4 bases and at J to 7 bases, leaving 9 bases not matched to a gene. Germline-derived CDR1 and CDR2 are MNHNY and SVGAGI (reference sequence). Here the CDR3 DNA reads TGTGCCAGCAGTTGGACTCGACAGGGAGGTGAAAAACTGTTTTTT. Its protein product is CASSWTRQGGEKLFF.

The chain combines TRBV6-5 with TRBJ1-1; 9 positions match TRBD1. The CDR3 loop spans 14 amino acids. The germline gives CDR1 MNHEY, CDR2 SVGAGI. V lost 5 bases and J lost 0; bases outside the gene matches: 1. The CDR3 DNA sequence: TGTGCCAGCAGTACAGGGGGCATGAACACTGAAGCTTTCTTT. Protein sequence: CASSTGGMNTEAFF.

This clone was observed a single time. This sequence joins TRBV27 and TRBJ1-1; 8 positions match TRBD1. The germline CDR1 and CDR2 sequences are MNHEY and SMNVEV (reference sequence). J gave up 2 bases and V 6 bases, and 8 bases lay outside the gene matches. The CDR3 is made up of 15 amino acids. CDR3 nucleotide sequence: TGTGCCAGCAGCCAAGACAGGGGACTAAACACTGAAGCTTTCTTT. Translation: CASSQDRGLNTEAFF.